This is a list of T cell receptor beta chains from one sample in a study of blood T cell repertoires in COVID-19. Data came from immunoSEQ multiplex PCR; TCRdb stores just in-frame clones and leaves some out. Of approximately 120,000 clones in the sample, under 85% were seen once. The sequenced material came from PBMCs or T cells enriched from blood (not recorded which). The source of these receptors is a man aged 30 to 39 who had recovered from COVID-19. CDR3s include the opening cysteine and the closing phenylalanine or tryptophan. D genes are given only for firm matches. A row's size may be missing; if present it is once, few, many or a size class.

J | V | D | size | CDR3 | DNA
TRBJ2-4 | TRBV9 | NA | NA | CASSDQLSLAKNIQYF | TGTGCCAGCAGCGATCAACTTTCTTTAGCCAAAAACATTCAGTACTTC
TRBJ1-2 | TRBV19 | TRBD1 | NA | CASSLYSGTGGYDYGYTF | TGTGCCAGTAGTCTGTACTCCGGGACAGGGGGGTACGACTATGGCTACACCTTC
TRBJ1-3 | TRBV6-5 | TRBD1 | NA | CASSPQGSGNTIYF | TGTGCCAGCAGCCCACAGGGGAGCGGAAACACCATATATTTT
TRBJ2-2 | TRBV9 | NA | NA | CASSVDGLATGELFF | TGTGCCAGCAGCGTAGATGGCCTAGCCACCGGGGAGCTGTTTTTT
TRBJ1-6 | TRBV11-2 | TRBD1 | NA | CASSEQGASPLHF | TGTGCCAGCAGCGAACAGGGGGCTTCACCCCTCCACTTT
TRBJ2-5 | TRBV11-2 | TRBD1 | NA | CASRVQGKGETQYF | TGTGCCAGCAGAGTACAGGGGAAGGGGGAGACCCAGTACTTC
TRBJ2-1 | TRBV5-1 | TRBD2 | few | CASSVQLAGGNNEQFF | TGCGCCAGCAGCGTTCAGCTAGCGGGGGGGAACAATGAGCAGTTCTTC
TRBJ1-6 | TRBV27 | TRBD1 | NA | CASSFSGTDNSPLHF | TGTGCCAGCAGTTTCTCCGGGACAGATAATTCACCCCTCCACTTT
TRBJ2-3 | TRBV10-2 | TRBD2 | NA | CASCLAGGTDTQYF | TGCGCCAGCTGCCTAGCGGGAGGTACGGATACGCAGTATTTT
TRBJ2-2 | TRBV5-1 | NA | NA | CASSLSPRDTGELFF | TGCGCCAGCAGCTTGTCCCCCCGGGACACCGGGGAGCTGTTTTTT
TRBJ1-4 | TRBV7-9 | TRBD1 | NA | CASTLTGKKLFF | TGTGCCAGCACCCTGACAGGGAAGAAACTGTTTTTT
TRBJ2-3 | TRBV5-1 | TRBD2 | NA | CASSLASGRLADTQYF | TGCGCCAGCAGCTTGGCTAGCGGGAGATTGGCAGATACGCAGTATTTT
TRBJ2-5 | TRBV3-1/TRBV3-2 | TRBD2 | NA | CASSQSQRGKTQYF | TGTGCCAGCAGCCAGTCCCAGCGGGGGAAGACCCAGTACTTC
TRBJ2-1 | TRBV14 | NA | NA | CASSQEREQFF | TGTGCCAGCAGCCAAGAGCGGGAGCAGTTCTTC
TRBJ2-1 | TRBV11-2 | TRBD2 | NA | CASSLGGGPYNEQFF | TGTGCCAGCAGCTTAGGCGGGGGGCCCTACAATGAGCAGTTCTTC
TRBJ2-6 | TRBV19 | NA | NA | CASSAVSGANVLTF | TGTGCCAGTAGCGCGGTCTCTGGGGCCAACGTCCTGACTTTC
TRBJ1-1 | TRBV6-5 | TRBD1 | NA | CASKEGQGPFF | TGTGCCAGCAAGGAGGGACAGGGGCCTTTCTTT
TRBJ2-2 | TRBV13 | NA | NA | CASSPPSSGGELFF | TGTGCCAGCAGCCCCCCGTCGAGCGGGGGGGAGCTGTTTTTT
TRBJ1-2 | TRBV5-4 | TRBD1 | NA | CASSPGQGGRTNYGYTF | TGTGCCAGCAGCCCAGGACAGGGAGGGCGTACTAACTATGGCTACACCTTC
TRBJ2-1 | TRBV11-2 | NA | NA | CASSLDGGRVYNEQFF | TGTGCCAGCAGCTTAGATGGGGGCAGGGTCTACAATGAGCAGTTCTTC
TRBJ1-5 | TRBV7-9 | TRBD1 | NA | CASSLQGGNQPQHF | TGTGCCAGCAGCTTACAGGGGGGCAATCAGCCCCAGCATTTT
TRBJ2-1 | TRBV18 | TRBD1 | once | CASSPRGGRTEQFF | TGTGCCAGCTCACCACGAGGGGGCCGGACTGAGCAGTTCTTC
TRBJ1-4 | TRBV5-4 | TRBD1 | NA | CASKGTANEKLFF | TGTGCCAGCAAAGGGACAGCTAATGAAAAACTGTTTTTT
TRBJ2-5 | TRBV27 | NA | NA | CASSSQRTRTQETQYF | TGTGCCAGCAGTTCCCAGCGGACCCGCACACAAGAGACCCAGTACTTC
TRBJ2-5 | TRBV12-3/TRBV12-4 | NA | NA | CASSYRAGETQYF | TGTGCCAGCAGTTACAGGGCGGGAGAGACCCAGTACTTC
TRBJ1-2 | TRBV13 | TRBD1 | NA | CASSSPGTGDYGYTF | TGTGCCAGCAGCTCCCCCGGGACAGGGGACTATGGCTACACCTTC
TRBJ1-5 | TRBV15 | TRBD1 | NA | CATSRRDRGKTDSNQPQHF | TGTGCCACCAGCAGAAGGGACAGGGGGAAGACGGATAGCAATCAGCCCCAGCATTTT
TRBJ1-6 | TRBV6-5 | TRBD1 | NA | CALTGQGNSPLHF | TGTGCCTTGACGGGACAGGGAAATTCACCCCTCCACTTT
TRBJ1-2 | TRBV29-1 | TRBD1 | NA | CSVEGLGGTGSGQGVLGYTF | TGCAGCGTTGAGGGGCTGGGAGGTACCGGATCGGGACAGGGTGTTTTAGGCTACACCTTC
TRBJ1-1 | TRBV15 | TRBD1 | NA | CATSRQGARGAFF | TGTGCCACCAGCCGACAGGGGGCAAGGGGAGCTTTCTTT
TRBJ2-1 | TRBV11-2 | TRBD2 | NA | CASSLRDSGSSYNEQFF | TGTGCCAGCAGCTTACGCGACAGCGGGAGTTCCTACAATGAGCAGTTCTTC
TRBJ1-5 | TRBV19 | NA | NA | CASSMGPGANQPQHF | TGTGCCAGTAGTATGGGTCCTGGGGCGAATCAGCCCCAGCATTTT
TRBJ1-2 | TRBV24-1 | NA | NA | CATSAGAGGYTF | TGTGCCACCAGTGCAGGGGCTGGTGGCTACACCTTC
TRBJ2-5 | TRBV15 | NA | NA | CATSRDQGKGETQYF | TGTGCCACCAGCAGAGACCAGGGAAAGGGAGAGACCCAGTACTTC
TRBJ2-2 | TRBV6-5 | TRBD2 | once | CATSSGGNTGELFF | TGTGCCACCTCCAGCGGGGGGAACACCGGGGAGCTGTTTTTT
TRBJ2-3 | TRBV24-1 | TRBD2 | NA | CATSDTGLAGGDTQYF | TGTGCCACCAGTGACACTGGACTAGCGGGGGGGGATACGCAGTATTTT
TRBJ2-1 | TRBV19 | TRBD1 | few | CASRSTGNYNEQFF | TGTGCCAGTAGATCGACAGGGAACTACAATGAGCAGTTCTTC
TRBJ1-1 | TRBV18 | NA | NA | CASSPLATGNTEAFF | TGTGCCAGCTCACCATTGGCGACAGGGAACACTGAAGCTTTCTTT
TRBJ1-5 | TRBV10-3 | NA | NA | CAISESRYSNQPQHF | TGTGCCATCAGTGAGTCCCGTTATAGCAATCAGCCCCAGCATTTT
TRBJ2-1 | TRBV11-2 | TRBD1 | NA | CASSLGDTGGTYNEQFF | TGTGCCAGCAGCTTAGGCGATACAGGGGGCACCTACAATGAGCAGTTCTTC
TRBJ2-1 | TRBV30 | NA | NA | CALGQSPGNEQFF | TGTGCCCTTGGTCAAAGCCCGGGAAATGAGCAGTTCTTC
TRBJ2-7 | TRBV18 | TRBD2 | NA | CASSPRGLAGGTYEQYF | TGTGCCAGCTCACCTCGGGGACTAGCGGGGGGAACCTACGAGCAGTACTTC
TRBJ1-1 | TRBV5-1 | TRBD1 | NA | CASSLGWTGRTEAFF | TGCGCCAGCAGCTTGGGATGGACAGGCCGTACTGAAGCTTTCTTT
TRBJ2-3 | TRBV18 | TRBD2 | NA | CASSPVSGRVSDTQYF | TGTGCCAGCTCACCCGTAAGCGGGAGGGTTTCAGATACGCAGTATTTT
TRBJ2-5 | TRBV5-1 | TRBD1 | NA | CASSLGLGTGNQETQYF | TGCGCCAGCAGCTTGGGGCTCGGGACAGGGAACCAAGAGACCCAGTACTTC
TRBJ2-2 | TRBV27 | TRBD2 | once | CASSSGTSGTTGELFF | TGTGCCAGCAGTTCTGGGACTAGCGGGACCACCGGGGAGCTGTTTTTT
TRBJ2-2 | TRBV5-1 | NA | NA | CASSPIITGELFF | TGCGCCAGCAGCCCCATCATCACCGGGGAGCTGTTTTTT
TRBJ1-2 | TRBV18 | NA | NA | CASSPEGFDKDGYTF | TGTGCCAGCTCACCCGAGGGATTCGATAAGGATGGCTACACCTTC
TRBJ2-3 | TRBV28 | NA | NA | CASSPLGLSTDTQYF | TGTGCCAGCAGTCCCCTGGGCCTCAGCACAGATACGCAGTATTTT
TRBJ1-4 | TRBV6-1 | NA | NA | CASSEGLGRGKEKLFF | TGTGCCAGCAGTGAAGGGTTGGGCAGAGGGAAGGAAAAACTGTTTTTT
TRBJ2-1 | TRBV18 | TRBD2 | NA | CASSPGLAVDEQFF | TGTGCCAGCTCACCGGGACTAGCCGTCGATGAGCAGTTCTTC